The present T cell receptor (beta chain) was sequenced within a study of blood T cell repertoires in COVID-19. TCRdb's copy holds only in-frame clones and misses some; the assay was immunoSEQ multiplex PCR. Here the sample spans around 200,000 clones, around 82% being singletons. Per germline, CDR1 SNHLY and CDR2 FYNNEI. With V trimmed by 11 bases and J by 4 bases, 9 bases remained unmatched. CDR3 size: 15 residues. The chain combines TRBV2 with TRBJ1-3, with TRBD1 matching 12 bases. The TCR was taken from a man aged 50 to 59 with active or convalescent COVID-19. Sample: peripheral blood. CDR3: CAGHPGQGAGNTIYF. The CDR3 bases are TGTGCCGGTCACCCGGGACAGGGGGCAGGAAACACCATATATTTT.